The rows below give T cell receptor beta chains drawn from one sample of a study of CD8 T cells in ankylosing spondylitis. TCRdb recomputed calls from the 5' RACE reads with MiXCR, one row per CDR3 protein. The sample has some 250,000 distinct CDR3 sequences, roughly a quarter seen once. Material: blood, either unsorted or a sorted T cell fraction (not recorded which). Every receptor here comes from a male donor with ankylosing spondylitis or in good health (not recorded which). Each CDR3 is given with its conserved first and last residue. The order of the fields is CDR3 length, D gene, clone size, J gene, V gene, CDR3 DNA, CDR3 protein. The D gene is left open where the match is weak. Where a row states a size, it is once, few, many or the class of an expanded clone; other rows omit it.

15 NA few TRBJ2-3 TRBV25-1 TGTGCCAGCAGTCATCAGGGAGTTGGGACAGATACGCAGTATTTT CASSHQGVGTDTQYF
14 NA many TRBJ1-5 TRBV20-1 TGCAGTTCCTCCGGCGGGTATAGCAATCAGCCCCAGCATTTT CSSSGGYSNQPQHF
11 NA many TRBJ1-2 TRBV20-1 TGCAGTGCTCGTGTCCGATATGGCTACACCTTC CSARVRYGYTF
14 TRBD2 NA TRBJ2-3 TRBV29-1 TGCAGCGTTGAGGGGGGGAGGGAGCAGGATACGCAGTATTTT CSVEGGREQDTQYF
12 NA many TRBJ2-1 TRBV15 TGTGCCACCAGCAGGGCTTGGGATGAGCAGTTCTTC CATSRAWDEQFF
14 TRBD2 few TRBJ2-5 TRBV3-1 TGTGCCAGCAGCCTCGGTGCGGGGGTGGAGACCCAGTACTTC CASSLGAGVETQYF
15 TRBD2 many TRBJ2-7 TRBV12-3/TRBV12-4 TGTGCCAGCAGCCAAACTAGCGGGGTTTCCTACGAGCAGTACTTC CASSQTSGVSYEQYF
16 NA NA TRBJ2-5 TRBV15 TGTGCCACCAGCAGAGATAGTATTGTACAGGGCGAGACCCAGTACTTC CATSRDSIVQGETQYF
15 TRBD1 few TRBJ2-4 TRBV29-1 TGCAGCGTGAGGACAGGGGAAGTAGCCAAAAACATTCAGTACTTC CSVRTGEVAKNIQYF
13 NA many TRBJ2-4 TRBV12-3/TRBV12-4 TGTGCCAGCTCCCGGCGGGCCAAAAACATTCAGTACTTC CASSRRAKNIQYF
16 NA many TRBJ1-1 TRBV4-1 TGCGCCAGCAGCCAAGAAGGGCAGGGACGGAATACTGAAGCTTTCTTT CASSQEGQGRNTEAFF
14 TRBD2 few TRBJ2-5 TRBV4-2 TGTGCCAGCAGCCACGGACTAGGGGCAGAGACCCAGTACTTC CASSHGLGAETQYF
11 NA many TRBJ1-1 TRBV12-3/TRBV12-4 TGTGCCAGCAGTTTACGGGGTAGGGCTTTCTTT CASSLRGRAFF